Listed below are T cell receptor beta chains from one sample, sequenced in a study of T cell changes during pregnancy in multiple sclerosis. Sequenced by immunoSEQ multiplex PCR; TCRdb stores in-frame clones only, minus some. The table has more than 20,000 clones, 90% to 95% seen once. Specimen: CD8+ T cells from peripheral blood mononuclear cells, collected in the third trimester of pregnancy. The source of these receptors is a female donor with multiple sclerosis, enrolled in a pregnancy study. CDR3s include the opening cysteine and the closing phenylalanine or tryptophan. D genes are given only for firm matches. Not every row has a clone size; where given, it reads once, few, many or a size class.

TRBV19	-	TRBJ2-2	-	TGTGCCAGTAGTGTGCGTTCCGACGGGGAGCTGTTTTTT	CASSVRSDGELFF
TRBV4-3	-	TRBJ2-1	TRBD2	TGCGCCAGCAGCCAAGATACGGGGGGCTCCTACAATGAGCAGTTCTTC	CASSQDTGGSYNEQFF
TRBV7-6	-	TRBJ2-4	-	TGTGCCAGCAGCTTAAGGCCACCTTCTACAGGAACCCCAAATGTAGGGAACATTCAGTACTTC	CASSLRPPSTGTPNVGNIQYF
TRBV7-5	-	TRBJ1-2	-	TGTGCCGGGACAGTCTATGGCTACACCTTC	CAGTVYGYTF
TRBV4-1	-	TRBJ1-6	TRBD1	TGCGCCAGCAGCTCGACAGGGGGCTCCTATAATTCACCCCTCCACTTT	CASSSTGGSYNSPLHF
TRBV13	-	TRBJ2-7	-	TGTGCCAGCAGCGATCGAGGGGGGGCGTCGGGAGAGCAGTACTTC	CASSDRGGASGEQYF
TRBV4-1	-	TRBJ2-1	TRBD2	TGCGCCAGCAGCCAAGAGCCCGGGACTAGGAACAATGAGCAGTTCTTC	CASSQEPGTRNNEQFF
TRBV7-6	-	TRBJ2-7	-	TGTGCCAGCAGCTACAGGGGGGGCTACGAGCAGTACTTC	CASSYRGGYEQYF
TRBV27	once	TRBJ1-1	-	TGTGCCAGCAGTTTCGCAACTTACACTGAAGCTTTCTTT	CASSFATYTEAFF
TRBV29-1	-	TRBJ2-7	-	TGCAGCGTTGCAAAGGTGGCAGGGTCCTACGAGCAGTACTTC	CSVAKVAGSYEQYF
TRBV11-3	-	TRBJ2-7	-	TGTGCCAGCAGCACCAGCGGGCAGACGGGGGACGAGCAGTACTTC	CASSTSGQTGDEQYF
TRBV28	-	TRBJ1-5	-	TGTGCCAGCAGTTTCTTTGCCAGGCTCAATCAGCCCCAGCATTTT	CASSFFARLNQPQHF
TRBV5-1	-	TRBJ2-7	TRBD1	TGCGCCAGCAGCTTACCCCCGGGACAGGGACCTTCTGGGTACGAGCAGTACTTC	CASSLPPGQGPSGYEQYF
TRBV4-1	-	TRBJ1-1	-	TGCGCCAGCAGCACGGTCCTGGGGAGTGAAGCTTTCTTT	CASSTVLGSEAFF
TRBV7-3	-	TRBJ2-1	-	TGTGCCAGCAGCGTAACCGGGGACAATGAGCAGTTCTTC	CASSVTGDNEQFF
TRBV27	-	TRBJ1-6	TRBD1	TGTGCCAGCAGTTTAATTTGGTTAGGAGACAGGGACTATAATTCACCCCTCCACTTT	CASSLIWLGDRDYNSPLHF
TRBV19	-	TRBJ2-7	TRBD1	TGTGCCAGTAGTATGGGGACAGGGATCCTCTCCTACGAGCAGTACTTC	CASSMGTGILSYEQYF
TRBV27	-	TRBJ1-5	TRBD1	TGTGCCAGCAGTTTTCTCGGACAGGCTAGCAATCAGCCCCAGCATTTT	CASSFLGQASNQPQHF
TRBV7-2	-	TRBJ1-3	-	TGTGCCAGCAGCCCAGACTGGTTACTCTCTGGAAACACCATATATTTT	CASSPDWLLSGNTIYF
TRBV6-1	once	TRBJ2-7	-	TGTGCCAGCAGTGAGGGTCAGGCCCTCTCCTACGAGCAGTACTTC	CASSEGQALSYEQYF
TRBV10-1	-	TRBJ2-1	TRBD2	TGCGCCAGCAAACTAGCGGGAGAACGGAATGAGCAGTTCTTC	CASKLAGERNEQFF
TRBV7-3	-	TRBJ2-3	-	TGTGCCAGCAGCCTTCTAGGGGGGGGGCCAGATACGCAGTATTTT	CASSLLGGGPDTQYF
TRBV7-7	-	TRBJ2-2	TRBD1	TGTGCCAGCAGTCCCGGGACAGGGTCTCCCGGGGAGCTGTTTTTT	CASSPGTGSPGELFF
TRBV11-1	-	TRBJ2-7	TRBD2	TGTGCCAGCAGCGGGACTAGCGGGGTCTACGAGCAGTACTTC	CASSGTSGVYEQYF
TRBV10-3	-	TRBJ1-1	-	TGTGCCATCAGTGAGTCCCTAGTAGGAAAGACTGAAGCTTTCTTT	CAISESLVGKTEAFF
TRBV11-2	-	TRBJ2-2	TRBD2	TGTGCCAGCAGCTTATATGGCGGGAGCGACGATAACACCGGGGAGCTGTTTTTT	CASSLYGGSDDNTGELFF
TRBV28	-	TRBJ2-6	TRBD1	TGTGCCAGCACCCCCGTTTTAGGGGGCCCAGCTGGGGCCAACGTCCTGACTTTC	CASTPVLGGPAGANVLTF
TRBV5-4	-	TRBJ2-1	-	TGTGCCAGCAGCAAGGGAGTAGGCGGGGACTCCGGTAATGAGCAGTTCTTC	CASSKGVGGDSGNEQFF
TRBV7-9	-	TRBJ1-1	-	TGTGCCAGCAGCCTCCCGGGAGGATTCACTGAAGCTTTCTTT	CASSLPGGFTEAFF
TRBV4-2	-	TRBJ2-1	-	TGTGCCAGCAGCCAAGAGGCGGTCTCCTACAATGAGCAGTTCTTC	CASSQEAVSYNEQFF
TRBV19	-	TRBJ2-1	-	TGTGCCAGTAGTATAGTGAGTGCCTTCAATGAGCAGTTCTTC	CASSIVSAFNEQFF
TRBV14	-	TRBJ1-5	-	TGTGCCAGCAGCCCCGGGGTCAATCAGCCCCAGCATTTT	CASSPGVNQPQHF
TRBV27	-	TRBJ1-1	-	TGTGCCAGCAAGATGGGGGGGCGGCACACTGAAGCTTTCTTT	CASKMGGRHTEAFF
TRBV7-9	-	TRBJ2-3	-	TGTGCCAGCAGCTCCTTTCTGAGTTTTAGCACAGATACGCAGTATTTT	CASSSFLSFSTDTQYF
TRBV7-9	-	TRBJ1-4	TRBD1	TGTGCCAGCAGCCGGGACAGGGGATTCTCGGGACTGTTTTTT	CASSRDRGFSGLFF
TRBV2	-	TRBJ1-1	TRBD1	TGTGCCAGCGGGACAGGGGGCGGGATGAACACTGAAGCTTTCTTT	CASGTGGGMNTEAFF
TRBV15	-	TRBJ2-5	TRBD2	TGTGCCACCAGCAGAGGATTGGGCGGGAGTATGGAGACCCAGTACTTC	CATSRGLGGSMETQYF
TRBV28	-	TRBJ2-4	-	TGTGCCAGCAGTTTAAGCCGTCAGGCGATAGCCAAAAACATTCAGTACTTC	CASSLSRQAIAKNIQYF
TRBV7-7	-	TRBJ2-2	-	TGTGCCAGCAGCTTCCGACAAGCCACCGGGGAGCTGTTTTTT	CASSFRQATGELFF
TRBV28	-	TRBJ2-7	-	TGTGCCAGCAGTTTAGGGCAGGGGAGCTCCTACGAGCAGTACTTC	CASSLGQGSSYEQYF
TRBV4-3	-	TRBJ2-2	TRBD2	TGCGCCAGCAGTCCCAGCGGGGGACTGATAAACACCGGGGAGCTGTTTTTT	CASSPSGGLINTGELFF
TRBV9	once	TRBJ2-1	-	TGTGCCAGCAGCGGGTCCCTAGTCAATGAGCAGTTCTTC	CASSGSLVNEQFF
TRBV10-3	-	TRBJ2-1	-	TGTGCCATCATTAGCGACTACAATGAGCAGTTCTTC	CAIISDYNEQFF